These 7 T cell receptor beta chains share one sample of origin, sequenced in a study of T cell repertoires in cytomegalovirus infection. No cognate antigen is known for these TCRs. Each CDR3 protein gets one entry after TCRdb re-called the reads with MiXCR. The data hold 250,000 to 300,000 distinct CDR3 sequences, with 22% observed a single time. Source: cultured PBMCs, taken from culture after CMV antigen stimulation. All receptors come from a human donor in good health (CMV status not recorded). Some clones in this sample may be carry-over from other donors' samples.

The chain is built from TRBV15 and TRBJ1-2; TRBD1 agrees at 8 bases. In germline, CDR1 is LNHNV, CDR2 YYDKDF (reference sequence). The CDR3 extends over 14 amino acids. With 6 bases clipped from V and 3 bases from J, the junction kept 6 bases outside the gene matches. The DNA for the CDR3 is TGTGCCACCAGTTTAAACAGGGGGGACTATGGCTACACCTTC. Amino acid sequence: CATSLNRGDYGYTF.

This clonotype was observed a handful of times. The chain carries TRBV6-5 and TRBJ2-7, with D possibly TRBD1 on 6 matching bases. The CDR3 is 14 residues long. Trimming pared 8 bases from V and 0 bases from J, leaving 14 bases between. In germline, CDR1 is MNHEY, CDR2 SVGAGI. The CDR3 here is CASGRDTLSYEQYF. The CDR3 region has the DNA TGTGCCAGCGGCCGGGACACTCTCTCCTACGAGCAGTACTTC.

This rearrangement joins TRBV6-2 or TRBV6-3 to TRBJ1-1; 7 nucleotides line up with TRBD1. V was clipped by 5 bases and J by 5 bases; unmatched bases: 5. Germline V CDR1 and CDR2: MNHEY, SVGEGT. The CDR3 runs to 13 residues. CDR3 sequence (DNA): TGTGCCAGCAGTCCTACAGGGGCGACTGAAGCTTTCTTT. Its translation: CASSPTGATEAFF.

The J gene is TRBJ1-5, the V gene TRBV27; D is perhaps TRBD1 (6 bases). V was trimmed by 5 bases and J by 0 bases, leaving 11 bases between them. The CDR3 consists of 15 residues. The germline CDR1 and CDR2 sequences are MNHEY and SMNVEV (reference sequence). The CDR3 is CASSRQEYSNQPQHF. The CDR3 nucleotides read TGTGCCAGCAGTAGACAGGAATATAGCAATCAGCCCCAGCATTTT.

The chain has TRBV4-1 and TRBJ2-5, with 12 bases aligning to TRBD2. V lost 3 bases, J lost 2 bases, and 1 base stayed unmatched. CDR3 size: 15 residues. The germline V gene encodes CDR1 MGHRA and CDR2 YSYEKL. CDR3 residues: CASSQTSGRQETQYF. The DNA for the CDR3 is TGCGCCAGCAGCCAGACTAGCGGGAGACAAGAGACCCAGTACTTC.

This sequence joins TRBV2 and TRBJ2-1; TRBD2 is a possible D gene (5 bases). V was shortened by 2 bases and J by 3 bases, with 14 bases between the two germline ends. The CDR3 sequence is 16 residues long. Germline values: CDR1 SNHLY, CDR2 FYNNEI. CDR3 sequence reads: CASSEQASPYYNEQFF. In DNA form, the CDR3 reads TGTGCCAGCAGTGAACAGGCTAGCCCTTACTACAATGAGCAGTTCTTC.

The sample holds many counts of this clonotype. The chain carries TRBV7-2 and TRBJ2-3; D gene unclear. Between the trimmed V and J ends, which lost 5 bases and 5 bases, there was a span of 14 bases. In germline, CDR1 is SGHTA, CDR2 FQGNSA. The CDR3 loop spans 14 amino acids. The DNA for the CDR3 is TGTGCCAGCAGCCCCACCTATGCGGTAGATACGCAGTATTTT. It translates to CASSPTYAVDTQYF.